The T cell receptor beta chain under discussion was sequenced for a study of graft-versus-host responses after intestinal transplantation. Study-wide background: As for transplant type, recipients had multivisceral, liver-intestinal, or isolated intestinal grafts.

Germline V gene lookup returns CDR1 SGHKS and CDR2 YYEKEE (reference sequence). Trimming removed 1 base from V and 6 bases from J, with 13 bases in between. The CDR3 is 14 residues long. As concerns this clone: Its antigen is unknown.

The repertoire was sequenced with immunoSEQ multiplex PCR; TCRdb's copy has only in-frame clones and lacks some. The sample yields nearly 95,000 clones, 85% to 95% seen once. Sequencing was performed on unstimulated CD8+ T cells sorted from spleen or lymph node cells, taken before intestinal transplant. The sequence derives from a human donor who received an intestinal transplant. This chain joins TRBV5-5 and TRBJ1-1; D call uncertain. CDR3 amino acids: CASSLSGELPEAFF. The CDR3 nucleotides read TGTGCCAGCAGCTTGTCCGGGGAGTTGCCTGAAGCTTTCTTT.